Listed here are 17 T cell receptor beta chains from one sample, sequenced in a study of blood T cell repertoires in COVID-19. The data were produced by immunoSEQ multiplex PCR, yet TCRdb's version contains in-frame clones alone and is incomplete. The sample has over 100,000 clones; about 87% are singletons. Sequencing was carried out using peripheral blood. These receptors originate from a man aged 45-65 years with active or convalescent COVID-19.

The chain combines TRBV5-1 with TRBJ2-2; TRBD1 might be the D (6 bases). The CDR3 contains 14 residues. The germline V gene has CDR1 SGHRS and CDR2 YFSETQ. V lost 4 bases and J 3 bases, leaving 10 bases between the germline ends. CDR3 amino acids: CASSLRGDTGELFF. In DNA form, the CDR3 reads TGCGCCAGCAGCCTCAGGGGAGACACCGGGGAGCTGTTTTTT.

This rearrangement joins TRBV12-3 or TRBV12-4 to TRBJ1-2, with 8 bases lining up with TRBD1. The CDR3 consists of 13 residues. The V segment lost 6 bases and the J segment 6 bases; nucleotides outside the gene matches: 6. CDR3 bases: TGTGCCAGCAGCACGACAGGGGTGGATGGCTACACCTTC. Protein sequence: CASSTTGVDGYTF.

As for this clone: Other DNA sequences in this sample translate to the same CDR3. The genes are TRBV3-1 (or the pseudogene TRBV3-2) and TRBJ1-1; 8 nucleotides match TRBD1. Trimming at V came to 1 base and at J to 3 bases, leaving 1 base not matched to a gene. The CDR3 contains 14 residues. Germline CDR1 LGHDT, CDR2 YNNKEL (reference sequence). This CDR3 reads CASSQGQGYTEAFF. CDR3 nucleotide sequence: TGTGCCAGCAGCCAAGGACAGGGGTACACTGAAGCTTTCTTT.

In this sample, this clone turned up a few times. The genes are TRBV6-5 and TRBJ1-6; a possible D gene is TRBD1 (6 bases). This CDR3 spans 15 amino acids. V lost 5 bases, J lost 5 bases, and 13 bases lay in between. Germline CDR1 and CDR2: MNHEY and SVGAGI. CDR3 DNA: TGTGCCAGCAGTCGTTCGACAGGAAATAATTCACCCCTCCACTTT. It is translated as CASSRSTGNNSPLHF.

This chain links TRBV28 with TRBJ1-5, with D perhaps TRBD1 (5 bases). V was cut by 5 bases and J by 5 bases, with 7 bases left in between. This CDR3 contains 12 residues. CDR1 and CDR2 (germline): MDHEN, SYDVKM. The DNA of the CDR3 is TGTGCCAGCAGTACAGGCGATCAGCCCCAGCATTTT. Encoded protein: CASSTGDQPQHF.

This chain connects TRBV27 to TRBJ1-5, with D tentatively TRBD1 (5 bases). CDR1 and CDR2 (germline): MNHEY, SMNVEV (reference sequence). V was clipped by 2 bases and J by 2 bases, with 7 bases between them. This CDR3 comprises 14 residues. CDR3 sequence: CASSLLQGNQPQHF. CDR3 sequence (DNA): TGTGCCAGCAGTTTACTACAGGGCAATCAGCCCCAGCATTTT.

The CDR3: CASSVVGSNEQFF. The CDR3 nucleotides read TGTGCCAGCAGCGTAGTAGGGAGCAATGAGCAGTTCTTC. V usage is TRBV9 and J usage is TRBJ2-1, with D perhaps matching TRBD2 (5 bases). Germline CDR1 SGDLS, CDR2 YYNGEE. Trimming took 0 bases from V and 6 from J, leaving 7 bases between them. This CDR3 is built from 13 residues. Combining the CDR3 with reference TRBV9 and TRBJ2-1 gives the whole variable domain DSGVTQTPKHLITATGQRVTLRCSPRSGDLSVYWYQQSLDQGLQFLIQYYNGEERAKGNILERFSAQQFPDLHSELNLSSLELGDSALYFCASSVVGSNEQFFGPGTRLTVL.

The J gene is TRBJ1-2, the V gene TRBV7-8; D remains unclear. The CDR3 has 16 residues. Between the trimmed V and J ends, which lost 1 base and 7 bases, there was a span of 19 bases. Per germline, CDR1 SGHVS and CDR2 FQNEAQ. The CDR3 is CASSLGAGPAEPGYTF. CDR3 DNA sequence: TGTGCCAGCAGCTTAGGTGCTGGGCCAGCAGAGCCTGGCTACACCTTC.

The rearrangement joins TRBV9 to TRBJ2-1; 7 bases fit TRBD1. J gave up 3 bases and V 4 bases, and 7 bases lay outside the gene matches. This CDR3 comprises 15 residues. From germline, CDR1 is SGDLS and CDR2 YYNGEE. The CDR3 DNA is TGTGCCAGCAGCATGACAGGGAGCGGCTACAATGAGCAGTTCTTC. It codes for CASSMTGSGYNEQFF.

This chain joins TRBV3-1 (or the pseudogene TRBV3-2) and TRBJ1-1, with 9 positions matching TRBD1. Losses at the gene ends were 4 bases for V and 4 bases for J; bases not matched to a gene: 7. CDR1 is LGHDT, CDR2 YNNKEL, per germline (reference sequence). This CDR3 contains 15 residues. CDR3 sequence (DNA): TGTGCCAGCAGCCTACAGGGGGCGAGTGGCACTGAAGCTTTCTTT. It specifies CASSLQGASGTEAFF.

The chain joins TRBV5-6 to TRBJ1-6, with 9 bases matching TRBD1. In germline, CDR1 is SGHDT, CDR2 YYEEEE. The CDR3 covers 14 residues. V lost 6 bases to trimming and J lost 8 bases; unmatched junction nucleotides: 6. CDR3 loop: CASNSGTGYSPLHF. The CDR3 DNA is TGTGCCAGCAACTCTGGGACAGGGTATTCACCCCTCCACTTT.

The chain recombines TRBV19 with TRBJ2-2, with TRBD1 identical over 8 bases. V dropped 5 bases and J dropped 6; count of bases not matched to a gene: 11. This CDR3 has 16 residues. The germline gives CDR1 LNHDA, CDR2 SQIVND (reference sequence). The CDR3 is CASSHRQDRAAGELFF. The CDR3 DNA sequence: TGTGCCAGTAGTCATCGCCAGGACAGGGCCGCCGGGGAGCTGTTTTTT.

The V gene is TRBV6-2 or TRBV6-3, the J gene TRBJ2-7, with 7 positions matching TRBD1. Germline V gene data show CDR1 as MNHEY and CDR2 as SVGEGT. This CDR3 region has 13 residues. V was pared by 4 bases and J by 6 bases, with 6 bases of the junction left unmatched. This CDR3 reads CASSSQGVAEQYF. CDR3 DNA sequence: TGTGCCAGCAGTTCCCAGGGGGTGGCCGAGCAGTACTTC.

The chain couples TRBV7-9 to TRBJ1-1; D gene ambiguous. Trimming removed 5 bases from V and 1 base from J, with 11 bases in between. Germline-derived CDR1 and CDR2 are SEHNR and FQNEAQ (reference sequence). This CDR3 has 14 amino acids. CDR3 coding DNA: TGTGCCAGCAGCCCGTCCGGGAGGAACACTGAAGCTTTCTTT. This translates into CASSPSGRNTEAFF.

This clone was picked up one time. The V gene is TRBV5-1, the J gene TRBJ2-6; 12 bases are shared with TRBD2. V dropped 0 bases and J dropped 0; count of bases not matched to a gene: 7. This CDR3 has 20 residues. The germline CDR1 and CDR2 sequences are SGHRS and YFSETQ. CDR3 residues: CASSLGTSGGYSSGANVLTF. For the CDR3, the DNA is TGCGCCAGCAGCTTGGGTACTAGCGGGGGGTACTCCTCTGGGGCCAACGTCCTGACTTTC. Together with reference TRBV5-1 and TRBJ2-6, the CDR3 gives the full variable domain: KAGVTQTPRYLIKTRGQQVTLSCSPISGHRSVSWYQQTPGQGLQFLFEYFSETQRNKGNFPGRFSGRQFSNSRSEMNVSTLELGDSALYLCASSLGTSGGYSSGANVLTFGAGSRLTVL.

The chain is built from TRBV6-5 and TRBJ1-4; the match to TRBD1 covers 7 bases. The V gene's germline CDR1 is MNHEY and CDR2 SVGAGI. The CDR3 has 16 amino acids. V gave up 0 bases and J gave up 5 bases; unmatched junction bases: 6. CDR3 in amino acids: CASSYSRGQKNEKLFF. The DNA of the CDR3 is TGTGCCAGCAGTTACTCGAGGGGACAGAAAAATGAAAAACTGTTTTTT.

The chain combines TRBV5-1 with TRBJ1-1; 7 bases align to TRBD1. This CDR3 has 14 amino acids. In germline, CDR1 is SGHRS, CDR2 YFSETQ. Unmatched junction bases numbered 3, after V lost 3 bases and J lost 1 base. CDR3 nucleotides: TGCGCCAGCAGCTGGGGACAGACGAACACTGAAGCTTTCTTT. As protein: CASSWGQTNTEAFF.